The 21 T cell receptor beta chains below come from one sample, sequenced in a study of OX40 agonist ivuxolimab in advanced cancers. Profiling relied on immunoSEQ multiplex PCR, and the TCRdb table lists in-frame clones only, not all of them. The sample consists of under 65,000 clones, about 81% of them appearing once. Specimen: CD4+ or CD8+ T cells sorted from blood, collected in a trial of the OX40 agonist ivuxolimab. The source of these receptors is an adult with an advanced solid tumor such as melanoma, head and neck, liver or kidney cancer.

V and J are TRBV4-2 and TRBJ1-2; TRBD1 matches 7 bases. Per germline, CDR1 LGHNA and CDR2 YNFKEQ. The ends lost 0 bases at V and 3 bases at J; junction bases unmatched: 7. The CDR3 length is 16 residues. CDR3 coding DNA: TGTGCCAGCAGCCAAGATACTGGGGACAGCCACTATGGCTACACCTTC. It translates to CASSQDTGDSHYGYTF.

V usage is TRBV19 and J usage is TRBJ2-5, with 8 bases aligning to TRBD2. The J segment lost 5 bases and the V segment lost 3 bases, leaving 5 bases of the junction unmatched. Germline CDR1 reads LNHDA; CDR2 reads SQIVND (reference sequence). The CDR3 runs 14 residues. The CDR3 DNA reads TGTGCCAGTAGTATCGTGCCTAGCGGGGAGACCCAGTACTTC. Its translation is CASSIVPSGETQYF. Drawing the rest from reference TRBV19 and TRBJ2-5, the complete variable domain is DGGITQSPKYLFRKEGQNVTLSCEQNLNHDAMYWYRQDPGQGLRLIYYSQIVNDFQKGDIAEGYSVSREKKESFPLTVTSAQKNPTAFYLCASSIVPSGETQYFGPGTRLLVL.

The V call is TRBV11-2, the J call TRBJ1-2; no firm D call. V shed 2 bases and J shed 2 bases, with 9 bases lying between them. The CDR3 length is 14 residues. CDR1 and CDR2 (germline): SGHAT, FQNNGV. This CDR3 reads CASSLLRGNYGYTF. The CDR3 DNA is TGTGCCAGCAGCTTACTCCGCGGGAACTATGGCTACACCTTC. Together with reference TRBV11-2 and TRBJ1-2, the CDR3 gives the full variable domain: EAGVAQSPRYKIIEKRQSVAFWCNPISGHATLYWYQQILGQGPKLLIQFQNNGVVDDSQLPKDRFSAERLKGVDSTLKIQPAKLEDSAVYLCASSLLRGNYGYTFGSGTRLTVV.

The rearrangement uses TRBV28 and TRBJ2-7, with 10 positions matching TRBD1. CDR3 length: 18 residues. Germline values: CDR1 MDHEN, CDR2 SYDVKM. The junction had 12 bases not matched to a gene; V was cut back by 2 bases and J by 2 bases. Written as DNA, the CDR3 is TGTGCCAGCAGTTTACCCTATCCGGGACAGGGGCAGGCCTACGAGCAGTACTTC. It encodes CASSLPYPGQGQAYEQYF.

The chain links TRBV29-1 to TRBJ2-7; unclear D gene. V lost 4 bases and J lost 0, with 22 bases in between. CDR3 length equals 17 residues. The germline V gene has CDR1 SQVTM and CDR2 ANQGSEA. The CDR3 sequence: CSVAARVPSPLSYEQYF. The CDR3 nucleotides read TGCAGCGTTGCGGCTAGGGTGCCAAGCCCCCTCTCCTACGAGCAGTACTTC.

The chain has TRBV7-2 and TRBJ1-5; a weak D match, TRBD1 (6 bases). The germline CDR1 and CDR2 sequences are SGHTA and FQGNSA. Trimming cost V 7 bases and J 7 bases, with 17 bases left between them. The CDR3 sequence is 14 residues long. The CDR3 sequence is CASTQMGGWQPQHF. The DNA for the CDR3 is TGTGCCAGCACCCAAATGGGGGGCTGGCAGCCCCAGCATTTT. Drawing the rest from reference TRBV7-2 and TRBJ1-5, the complete variable domain is GAGVSQSPSNKVTEKGKDVELRCDPISGHTALYWYRQSLGQGLEFLIYFQGNSAPDKSGLPSDRFSAERTGGSVSTLTIQRTQQEDSAVYLCASTQMGGWQPQHFGDGTRLSIL.

A few counts support this clone. This chain joins TRBV6-5 and TRBJ2-7; 8 positions agree with TRBD1. CDR1 and CDR2 (germline): MNHEY, SVGAGI. The CDR3 is 14 amino acids. J was trimmed by 0 bases and V by 6 bases; bases with no gene match: 4. The CDR3 bases are TGTGCCAGCAGCACGGACAGGGTCTCCTACGAGCAGTACTTC. This codes for CASSTDRVSYEQYF.

This chain links TRBV7-2 with TRBJ1-1; D not resolved. V lost 4 bases and J 3 bases, leaving 12 bases between the germline ends. CDR1 and CDR2 (germline): SGHTA, FQGNSA. CDR3 length equals 14 residues. The CDR3 is CASSSSFGDTEAFF. The DNA for the CDR3 is TGTGCCAGCAGCTCTTCTTTCGGGGACACTGAAGCTTTCTTT.

The genes are TRBV6-4 and TRBJ1-6; 9 bases agree with TRBD1. Trimming at V came to 3 bases and at J to 7 bases, leaving 4 bases not matched to a gene. The CDR3 covers 15 residues. From germline, CDR1 is MRHNA and CDR2 SNTAGT. The CDR3 here is CASSERTGANSPLHF. The DNA of the CDR3 is TGTGCCAGCAGTGAAAGGACAGGGGCAAATTCACCCCTCCACTTT.

The V call is TRBV29-1, the J call TRBJ2-4; either TRBD1 or TRBD2 may supply D (7 bases each). Trimming left V 0 bases short and J 14 bases short, with 20 bases between. This CDR3 spans 14 amino acids. Germline-derived CDR1 and CDR2 are SQVTM and ANQGSEA. Written as DNA, the CDR3 is TGCAGCGTTGAAGATAAAACACTCTCAGGGGGGGAGTACTTC. This gives the protein CSVEDKTLSGGEYF.

CDR3: CASNGLTRSNEQFF. The CDR3 DNA reads as TGTGCCAGTAATGGACTCACGAGGAGCAATGAGCAGTTCTTC. The chain links TRBV19 to TRBJ2-1, with D possibly TRBD2 on 5 matching bases. The CDR3 is 14 residues long. V was shortened by 7 bases and J by 6 bases, with 16 bases between the two germline ends. Germline lookup yields CDR1 LNHDA and CDR2 SQIVND (reference sequence).

The table lists this clone with a few counts. DNA for the CDR3: TGTGCCAGTAGCAGTAGCGGGAGCGCCCGCGGGGAGCTGTTTTTT. Residues: CASSSSGSARGELFF. The chain employs TRBV19 and TRBJ2-2; 9 bases are shared with TRBD2. CDR1 LNHDA and CDR2 SQIVND come from the germline V gene (reference sequence). This CDR3 is 15 amino acids long. The V and J ends lost 6 bases and 7 bases, in that order; junction bases with no gene match: 9.

The CDR3 DNA is TGCGCCAGCAGCTTGAACCGGGGCGGCGAAAAACTGTTTTTT. Its translation: CASSLNRGGEKLFF. V is TRBV5-1 and J is TRBJ1-4; tentatively, D is TRBD1 (5 bases). Germline lookup yields CDR1 SGHRS and CDR2 YFSETQ. V was cut by 1 base and J by 8 bases, with 12 bases left in between. This CDR3 comprises 14 residues.

The chain employs TRBV19 and TRBJ2-1; 9 nucleotides align to TRBD2. Trimming took 7 bases from V and 4 from J; bases not matched to a gene: 5. This CDR3 region has 14 residues. Germline V gene lookup returns CDR1 LNHDA and CDR2 SQIVND (reference sequence). Here the CDR3 reads CASMGAGGYNEQFF. CDR3 bases: TGTGCCAGTATGGGGGCGGGAGGGTACAATGAGCAGTTCTTC.

The rearrangement uses TRBV6-1 and TRBJ1-1; possible D gene TRBD1, 5 bases. The CDR3 extends over 13 amino acids. From germline, CDR1 is MNHNS and CDR2 SASEGT. V was pared by 7 bases and J by 0 bases, with 9 bases between. The CDR3 bases are TGTGCCAGCACCCAGGGAGTGAACACTGAAGCTTTCTTT. Residues: CASTQGVNTEAFF.

The chain recombines TRBV6-5 with TRBJ1-3, with D possibly matching TRBD1 (5 bases). Germline lookup yields CDR1 MNHEY and CDR2 SVGAGI. V dropped 6 bases and J dropped 0 bases, with 6 bases sitting between them. There are 13 residues in the CDR3. This CDR3 reads CASRTDSGNTIYF. DNA for the CDR3: TGTGCCAGCAGGACAGACTCTGGAAACACCATATATTTT.

The sample holds a few counts of this clone. The chain employs TRBV19 and TRBJ2-5; D unclear. The CDR3 runs 14 residues. Per germline, CDR1 LNHDA and CDR2 SQIVND (reference sequence). V dropped 7 bases and J dropped 0 bases, with 12 bases sitting between them. CDR3 in DNA: TGTGCCAGTAACCGTGACACATACCAAGAGACCCAGTACTTC. Translation gives CASNRDTYQETQYF.

The J gene is TRBJ2-1, the V gene TRBV27, with a weak D call TRBD1 (7 bases). Per the germline V gene, CDR1 is MNHEY and CDR2 is SMNVEV (reference sequence). V was trimmed by 5 bases and J by 10 bases, leaving 21 bases between them. This CDR3 is built from 15 residues. CDR3 nucleotides: TGTGCCAGCAGTCCCCAGGGAAACTCAGGGGGGGAGCAGTTCTTC. Its protein product is CASSPQGNSGGEQFF.

The CDR3 DNA reads as TGTGCTAGTGGTTTGGCGGGACAGGGCTCTGGGGCCAACGTCCTGACTTTC. It translates to CASGLAGQGSGANVLTF. The chain joins TRBV12-5 to TRBJ2-6; 9 bases are shared with TRBD1. The CDR3 consists of 17 residues. CDR1 and CDR2 (germline): LGHNT, FRNRAP. The ends lost 1 base at V and 0 bases at J; junction bases unmatched: 1.

This clone has a handful of counts. The V gene is TRBV6-1, the J gene TRBJ2-3, with 7 positions matching TRBD2. The germline V gene has CDR1 MNHNS and CDR2 SASEGT. J lost 0 bases, V lost 4 bases, and 1 base had no gene match. The CDR3 runs to 14 residues. The DNA of the CDR3 is TGTGCCAGCAGTGGCGGGGGAAGCACAGATACGCAGTATTTT. Translation gives CASSGGGSTDTQYF.

This clone occurred once. This chain links TRBV28 with TRBJ1-1, with TRBD1 matching over 8 bases. The V gene's germline CDR1 is MDHEN and CDR2 SYDVKM. The CDR3 spans 14 residues. V lost 1 base and J lost 6; bases outside the gene matches: 4. The CDR3 nucleotides read TGTGCCAGCAGTTTATCTGGACAGGGCGCTGAAGCTTTCTTT. This sequence encodes CASSLSGQGAEAFF.